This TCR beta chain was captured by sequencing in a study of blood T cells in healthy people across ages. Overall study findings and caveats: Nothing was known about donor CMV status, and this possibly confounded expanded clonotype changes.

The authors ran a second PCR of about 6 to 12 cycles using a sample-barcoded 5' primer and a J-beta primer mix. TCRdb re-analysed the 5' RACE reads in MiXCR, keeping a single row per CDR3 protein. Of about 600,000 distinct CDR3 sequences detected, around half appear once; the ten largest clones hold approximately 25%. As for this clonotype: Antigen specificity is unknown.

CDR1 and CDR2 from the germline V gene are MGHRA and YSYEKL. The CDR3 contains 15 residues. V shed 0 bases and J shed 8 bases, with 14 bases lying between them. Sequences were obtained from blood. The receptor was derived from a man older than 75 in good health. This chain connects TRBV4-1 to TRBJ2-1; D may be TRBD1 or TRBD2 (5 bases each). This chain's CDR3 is CASSQEGAGRHEQFF. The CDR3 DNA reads TGCGCCAGCAGCCAAGAAGGGGCGGGTCGGCATGAGCAGTTCTTC.